The 6 T cell receptor beta chains below were found in one sample sequenced in a study of blood T cell repertoires in COVID-19. Clones were sequenced by immunoSEQ multiplex PCR, and TCRdb holds only the in-frame ones, with some missing. The sample consists of 60,000 or so clones, about 89% of them appearing once. Sequenced material: peripheral blood. The receptor source for this set is a man in his sixties with acute or convalescent COVID-19.

The genes are TRBV10-3 and TRBJ2-5, with TRBD1 matching over 10 bases. This CDR3 is 14 amino acids long. The V and J ends lost 6 bases and 3 bases, in that order; junction bases with no gene match: 4. Germline V gene sequence: CDR1 ENHRY, CDR2 SYGVKD. In nucleotides, the CDR3 is TGTGCCATCAGGCGACAGGGGGCTGAAGAGACCCAGTACTTC. Its translation: CAIRRQGAEETQYF.

The CDR3 nucleotides are TGTGCCAGCAGCCAACTAAGCTCTGGAAACACCATATATTTT. This codes for CASSQLSSGNTIYF. The chain couples TRBV3-1 (or the pseudogene TRBV3-2) to TRBJ1-3; no clear D gene. Germline values: CDR1 LGHDT, CDR2 YNNKEL (reference sequence). The ends were cut back, 2 bases at V and 0 bases at J, with 5 bases in the middle. This CDR3 region has 14 residues.

The chain carries TRBV7-3 and TRBJ2-2; perhaps TRBD1 as D (6 bases). The CDR3 length is 14 residues. Trimming stripped 2 bases from V and 5 bases from J, with 9 bases between. CDR1 is SGHTA and CDR2 is FQGTGA in the germline V gene. As DNA, the CDR3 is TGTGCCAGCAGCTTACTGGGGGCAACCGGGGAGCTGTTTTTT. It codes for CASSLLGATGELFF.

The rearrangement links TRBV5-1 to TRBJ1-1; a weak D match, TRBD1 (6 bases). Germline V lookup: CDR1 SGHRS, CDR2 YFSETQ. CDR3 length equals 16 residues. V lost 0 bases to trimming and J lost 0 bases, with 12 bases between them. CDR3 protein: CASSLATGLLNTEAFF. The CDR3 DNA follows: TGCGCCAGCAGCTTGGCTACAGGGTTATTGAACACTGAAGCTTTCTTT.

This chain joins TRBV27 and TRBJ2-1; 13 bases match TRBD2. Germline V lookup: CDR1 MNHEY, CDR2 SMNVEV (reference sequence). V was clipped by 2 bases and J by 9 bases; unmatched bases: 7. This CDR3 has 16 amino acids. CDR3 in amino acids: CASSLRTSGGATEQFF. The CDR3 DNA reads TGTGCCAGCAGTTTACGAACTAGCGGGGGGGCAACTGAGCAGTTCTTC.

V and J are TRBV11-2 and TRBJ2-1; D remains ambiguous. The ends were cut back, 3 bases at V and 1 base at J, with 7 bases in the middle. The CDR3 runs 14 residues. The germline CDR1 and CDR2 sequences are SGHAT and FQNNGV. This chain's CDR3 is CASSFTNSYNEQFF. The DNA for the CDR3 is TGTGCCAGCAGCTTTACAAATTCCTACAATGAGCAGTTCTTC.